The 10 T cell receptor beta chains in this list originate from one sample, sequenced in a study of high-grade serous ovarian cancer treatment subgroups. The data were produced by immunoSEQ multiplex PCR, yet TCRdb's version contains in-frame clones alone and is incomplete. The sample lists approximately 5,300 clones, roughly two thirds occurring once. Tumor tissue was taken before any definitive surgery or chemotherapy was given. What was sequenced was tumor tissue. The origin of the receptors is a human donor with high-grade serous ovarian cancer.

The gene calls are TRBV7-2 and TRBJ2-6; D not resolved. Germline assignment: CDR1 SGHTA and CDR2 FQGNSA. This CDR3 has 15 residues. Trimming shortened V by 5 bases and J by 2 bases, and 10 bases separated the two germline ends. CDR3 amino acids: CASSPEVAGANVLTF. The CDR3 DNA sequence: TGTGCCAGCAGCCCTGAGGTGGCTGGGGCCAACGTCCTGACTTTC.

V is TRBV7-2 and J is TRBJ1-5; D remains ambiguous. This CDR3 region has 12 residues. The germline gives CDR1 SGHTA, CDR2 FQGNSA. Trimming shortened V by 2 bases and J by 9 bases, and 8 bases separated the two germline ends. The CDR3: CASSLTGLPQHF. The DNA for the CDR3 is TGTGCCAGCAGCTTAACGGGTTTGCCCCAGCATTTT. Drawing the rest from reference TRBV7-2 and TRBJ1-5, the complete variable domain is GAGVSQSPSNKVTEKGKDVELRCDPISGHTALYWYRQSLGQGLEFLIYFQGNSAPDKSGLPSDRFSAERTGGSVSTLTIQRTQQEDSAVYLCASSLTGLPQHFGDGTRLSIL.

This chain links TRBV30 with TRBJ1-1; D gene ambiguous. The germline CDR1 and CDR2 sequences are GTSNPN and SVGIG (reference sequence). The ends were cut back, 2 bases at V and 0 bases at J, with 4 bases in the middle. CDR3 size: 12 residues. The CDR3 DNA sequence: TGTGCCTGGAGTTTCCTGAACACTGAAGCTTTCTTT. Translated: CAWSFLNTEAFF.

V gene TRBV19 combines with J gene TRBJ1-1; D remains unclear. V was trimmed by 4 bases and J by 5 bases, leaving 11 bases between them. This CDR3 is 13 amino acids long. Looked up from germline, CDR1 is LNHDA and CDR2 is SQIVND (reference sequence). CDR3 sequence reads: CASSNMIGTEAFF. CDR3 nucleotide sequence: TGTGCCAGTAGTAACATGATCGGGACTGAAGCTTTCTTT. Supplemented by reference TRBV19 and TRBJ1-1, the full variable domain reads DGGITQSPKYLFRKEGQNVTLSCEQNLNHDAMYWYRQDPGQGLRLIYYSQIVNDFQKGDIAEGYSVSREKKESFPLTVTSAQKNPTAFYLCASSNMIGTEAFFGQGTRLTVV.

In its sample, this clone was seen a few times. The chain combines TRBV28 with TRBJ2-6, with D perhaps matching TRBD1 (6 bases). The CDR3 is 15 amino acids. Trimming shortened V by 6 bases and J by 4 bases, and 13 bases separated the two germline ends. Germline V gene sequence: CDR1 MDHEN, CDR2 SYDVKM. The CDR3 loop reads CASRGAGAGANVLTF. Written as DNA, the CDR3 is TGTGCCAGCAGGGGGGCAGGGGCCGGGGCCAACGTCCTGACTTTC.

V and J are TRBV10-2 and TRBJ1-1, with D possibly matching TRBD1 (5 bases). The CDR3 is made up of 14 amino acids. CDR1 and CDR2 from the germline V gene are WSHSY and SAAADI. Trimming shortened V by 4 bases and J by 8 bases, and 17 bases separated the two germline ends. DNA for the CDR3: TGCGCCAGCAGTGTTATGCCGACGGGGGTAGAAGCTTTCTTT. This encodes CASSVMPTGVEAFF.

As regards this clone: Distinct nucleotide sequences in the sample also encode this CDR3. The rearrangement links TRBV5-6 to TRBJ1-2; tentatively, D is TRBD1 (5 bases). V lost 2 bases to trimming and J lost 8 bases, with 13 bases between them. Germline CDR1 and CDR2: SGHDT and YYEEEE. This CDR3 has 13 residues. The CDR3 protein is CASSLKGSYGYTF. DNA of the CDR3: TGTGCCAGCAGCTTAAAGGGGAGCTACGGCTACACCTTC.

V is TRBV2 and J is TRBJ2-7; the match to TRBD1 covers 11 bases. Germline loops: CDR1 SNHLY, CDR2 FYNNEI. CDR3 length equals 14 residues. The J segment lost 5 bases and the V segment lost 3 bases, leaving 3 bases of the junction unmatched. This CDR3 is CASSERTGGNEQYF. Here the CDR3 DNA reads TGTGCCAGCAGTGAGCGGACAGGGGGCAACGAGCAGTACTTC. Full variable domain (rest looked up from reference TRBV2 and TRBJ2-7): EPEVTQTPSHQVTQMGQEVILRCVPISNHLYFYWYRQILGQKVEFLVSFYNNEISEKSEIFDDQFSVERPDGSNFTLKIRSTKLEDSAMYFCASSERTGGNEQYFGPGTRLTVT.

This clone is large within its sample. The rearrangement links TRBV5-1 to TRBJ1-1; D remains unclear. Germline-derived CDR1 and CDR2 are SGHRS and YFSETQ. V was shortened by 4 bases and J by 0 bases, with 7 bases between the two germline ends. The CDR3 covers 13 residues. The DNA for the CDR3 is TGCGCCAGCAGCCTCGAATTGAACACTGAAGCTTTCTTT. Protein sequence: CASSLELNTEAFF.

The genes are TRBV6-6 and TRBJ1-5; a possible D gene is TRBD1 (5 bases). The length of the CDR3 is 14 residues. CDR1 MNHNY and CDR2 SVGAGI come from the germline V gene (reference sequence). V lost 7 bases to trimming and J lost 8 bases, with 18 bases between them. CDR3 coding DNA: TGTGCCAGCACCCCAGGGAGCTCGCTGGAGCCCCAGCATTTT. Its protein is CASTPGSSLEPQHF.